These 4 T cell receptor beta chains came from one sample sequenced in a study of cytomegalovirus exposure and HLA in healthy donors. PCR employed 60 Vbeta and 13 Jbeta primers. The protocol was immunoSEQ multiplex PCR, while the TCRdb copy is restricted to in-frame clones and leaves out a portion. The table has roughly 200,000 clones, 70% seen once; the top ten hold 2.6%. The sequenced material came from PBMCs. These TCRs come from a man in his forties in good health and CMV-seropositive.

The CDR3 bases are TGTGCCAGCAGCGTCTCACATGCAACTAATGAAAAACTGTTTTTT. This encodes CASSVSHATNEKLFF. The V call is TRBV9, the J call TRBJ1-4; unclear D gene. CDR3 size: 15 residues. Trimming removed 2 bases from V and 0 bases from J, with 8 bases in between. The V gene's germline CDR1 is SGDLS and CDR2 YYNGEE. The whole variable domain, remainder taken from reference TRBV9 and TRBJ1-4, is DSGVTQTPKHLITATGQRVTLRCSPRSGDLSVYWYQQSLDQGLQFLIQYYNGEERAKGNILERFSAQQFPDLHSELNLSSLELGDSALYFCASSVSHATNEKLFFGSGTQLSVL.

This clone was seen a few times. The CDR3 sequence: CASSPRDSSYNEQFF. The CDR3, as DNA: TGTGCCAGCAGTCCCCGGGACAGCTCCTACAATGAGCAGTTCTTC. The chain is built from TRBV27 and TRBJ2-1; 7 positions agree with TRBD1. CDR1 is MNHEY, CDR2 SMNVEV, per germline (reference sequence). This CDR3 has 15 residues. V was clipped by 5 bases and J by 0 bases; unmatched bases: 4.

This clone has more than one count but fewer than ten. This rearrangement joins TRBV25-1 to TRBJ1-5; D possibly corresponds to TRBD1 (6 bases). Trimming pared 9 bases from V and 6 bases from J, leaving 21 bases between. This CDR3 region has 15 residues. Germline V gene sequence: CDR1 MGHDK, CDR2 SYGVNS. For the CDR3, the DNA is TGTGCCAGGCCGGCTCGACGGGGGGCTGTTCAGCCCCAGCATTTT. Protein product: CARPARRGAVQPQHF.

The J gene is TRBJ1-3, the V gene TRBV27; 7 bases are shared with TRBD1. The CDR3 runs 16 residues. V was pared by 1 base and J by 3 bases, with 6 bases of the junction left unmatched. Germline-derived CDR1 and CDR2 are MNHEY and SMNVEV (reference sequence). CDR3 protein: CASSLYSDRDGNTIYF. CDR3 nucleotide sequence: TGTGCCAGCAGTTTATATTCCGACAGGGATGGAAACACCATATATTTT.